The 5 T cell receptor beta chains reported below all come from one sample, sequenced in a study of T cells in Graves' hyperthyroidism and ophthalmopathy. RNA transcripts gave rise to amplified TCR beta CDR3 regions. First-round RT-PCR of the TCR CDR3 relied on the HTBI primer set. TCRdb redid the calling of the multiplex PCR reads with MiXCR, one entry per CDR3 protein. The profile covers more than 650,000 distinct CDR3 sequences, with less than 15% appearing a single time and approximately 10% taken by the ten largest. The source material was blood. Receptors were obtained from a woman between 18 and 29 years old with Graves' hyperthyroidism.

Only a few counts were recorded for this clonotype. Relative to the germline gene, one junction end is altered; a read error may explain this. The chain combines TRBV7-9 with TRBJ2-1; D is uncertain. Germline loops: CDR1 SEHNR, CDR2 FQNEAQ (reference sequence). The CDR3 length is 11 residues. For the CDR3, the DNA is TGTGCCAACAGCTTAGCTTATGAGCAGTTCTTC. It encodes CANSLAYEQFF.

This clonotype has at least ten counts. The chain uses TRBV3-1 and TRBJ1-1, with D maybe TRBD1 (6 bases). The length of the CDR3 is 17 residues. V dropped 1 base and J dropped 1 base, with 16 bases sitting between them. Germline CDR1 is LGHDT and CDR2 is YNNKEL (reference sequence). The CDR3 DNA reads TGTGCCAGCAGCCAAGGCTGGGGGCGCGGGAAGAACACTGAAGCTTTCTTT. Its translation is CASSQGWGRGKNTEAFF.

The chain uses TRBV6-6 and TRBJ2-3; D possibly corresponds to TRBD1 (6 bases). V dropped 0 bases and J dropped 4 bases, with 11 bases sitting between them. CDR3 length: 15 residues. CDR1 and CDR2 from the germline V gene are MNHNY and SVGAGI (reference sequence). CDR3 sequence (DNA): TGTGCCAGCAGTTACTCGTATCAGGGGCCAGATACGCAGTATTTT. Translating it yields CASSYSYQGPDTQYF.

Only a few counts were recorded for this clonotype. V gene TRBV20-1 combines with J gene TRBJ2-7, with D possibly matching TRBD1 (7 bases). The CDR3 totals 14 residues. Trimming stripped 5 bases from V and 2 bases from J, with 16 bases between. The V gene's germline CDR1 is DFQATT and CDR2 SNEGSKA (reference sequence). CDR3 nucleotides: TGCAGTGCTTCGGAGGGACAGATCCCCTACGAGCAGTACTTC. Its translation is CSASEGQIPYEQYF.

This clonotype showed up many times. V gene TRBV4-1 combines with J gene TRBJ2-2, with D perhaps given as TRBD1 or TRBD2 (5 bases each). Trimming removed 1 base from V and 3 bases from J, with 15 bases in between. The CDR3 has 17 residues. Per the germline V gene, CDR1 is MGHRA and CDR2 is YSYEKL. CDR3 amino acids: CASSQGWGSSDTGELFF. The CDR3 region has the DNA TGCGCCAGCAGCCAAGGTTGGGGGAGCTCGGACACCGGGGAGCTGTTTTTT.